The T cell receptor (beta chain) described here comes from a study of blood T cell repertoires in COVID-19. Before being deemed recovered, Cohort 3 donors had two negative PCRs, clearance, or symptom resolution. The germline gives CDR1 MNHEY, CDR2 SMNVEV (reference sequence). V dropped 5 bases and J dropped 2 bases, with 9 bases sitting between them. The CDR3 runs to 13 residues. This table comes from immunoSEQ multiplex PCR, and its TCRdb copy is limited to in-frame clones, with some not included. The table lists around 310,000 clones, 80% to 90% of them singletons, with less than 5.5% in the top ten. A note on this clone: Other DNA sequences in the sample encode the same CDR3.

The clonotype originates from a man aged 25 to 45 who had recovered from COVID-19. The rearrangement uses TRBV27 and TRBJ1-2; TRBD1 is a possible D gene (6 bases). The material sequenced was PBMCs or T cells enriched from blood (not recorded which). Here the CDR3 reads CASSLTGNYGYTF. The CDR3 DNA is TGTGCCAGCAGTCTGACAGGAAACTATGGCTACACCTTC.